This TCR beta chain derives from a study of control samples from healthy donors and cancer patients. Trimming took off 4 bases at V and 5 bases at J, with 5 bases between the two ends. The CDR3 loop spans 12 amino acids. Germline V gene lookup returns CDR1 ENHRY and CDR2 SYGVKD. Some clones are missing from TCRdb's copy, which holds only in-frame ones; the method was immunoSEQ multiplex PCR. In the table there are roughly 130,000 clones, around nine tenths of which are singletons. This clone was detected a few times. This sequence originates from a woman aged 30 to 39 in good health. The rearrangement joins TRBV10-3 to TRBJ2-2, with unresolved D. The specimen was blood. CDR3 sequence reads: CAISGGTGELFF. The CDR3 bases are TGTGCCATCAGTGGTGGGACCGGGGAGCTGTTTTTT.